The rows below give T cell receptor beta chains drawn from one sample of a study of identical twins. A single record per CDR3 protein comes from TCRdb applying MiXCR to the 5' RACE reads. The sample carries around 1.7 million distinct CDR3 sequences, 25% to 35% recorded once. The sequencing sample was made of cord blood. The receptors were sampled from a newborn girl in good health. Each CDR3 is given with its conserved first and last residue. Each record gives: clone size, J gene, V gene, CDR3 protein. Not every row has a clone size; where given, it reads once, few, many or a size class.

>-|TRBJ2-7|TRBV20-1
CSATTGVETYEQYF
>-|TRBJ2-1|TRBV14
CTSSPLNRNEQFF
>-|TRBJ1-2|TRBV25-1
CASSELGRQGAVNYGYTF
>-|TRBJ1-2|TRBV20-1
CSASQGVGYGYTF
>few|TRBJ2-7|TRBV6-5
CASTGTLRSNEQYF
>many|TRBJ2-7|TRBV10-3
CAISESTGSSYEQYF
>-|TRBJ2-1|TRBV24-1
CATSALVAGGNYNGQFF
>-|TRBJ1-4|TRBV3-1
CASSQDRGETNEKLFF
>-|TRBJ2-7|TRBV27
CASSPPLRTGRYEQYF
>-|TRBJ2-7|TRBV10-3
CAISEHGDYEQYF
>-|TRBJ2-1|TRBV20-1
CSAAAGVNEQFF
>-|TRBJ1-5|TRBV20-1
CSARQGHLLNQPQHF
>few|TRBJ1-1|TRBV20-1
CSARRRTDQAFF
>many|TRBJ2-7|TRBV20-1
CSARNWQTYEQYF
>-|TRBJ2-7|TRBV28
CASSITSNRYEQYF
>few|TRBJ2-7|TRBV12-3/TRBV12-4
CASSLAGTENEQYF
>-|-|TRBV20-1
CSALPSTDEQYF
>once|TRBJ2-3|TRBV20-1
CSALAGAGTDTQYF
>few|TRBJ2-5|TRBV7-2
CASSQTLLGTQYF
>few|TRBJ1-6|TRBV18
CASSPDRTYNSPLHF
>few|TRBJ1-5|TRBV20-1
CSAKWRNSNQPQHF
>few|TRBJ1-2|TRBV20-1
CSARLDRDNYGYTF
>-|TRBJ2-7|TRBV12-3/TRBV12-4
CASSFRPDSYEQYF
>few|TRBJ2-7|TRBV5-1
CASSAGDYEQYF
>-|TRBJ2-2|TRBV7-9
CASSQPGAGELFF
>few|TRBJ1-2|TRBV6-2/TRBV6-3
CASSLYGFDRGGYTF
>-|TRBJ2-1|TRBV12-3/TRBV12-4
CASSLAALAGGPAEQFF
>-|TRBJ2-2|TRBV5-1
CASSFSSGSDTGELFF
>few|TRBJ2-7|TRBV10-3
CAISLSRGGRDYEQYF
>few|TRBJ2-2|TRBV25-1
CASRPTGWDTGELFF
>few|TRBJ1-5|TRBV25-1
CASSDDGQYSNQPQHF